This T cell receptor beta chain was found in a study of blood T cell repertoires in COVID-19. Looking at the study overall: From the United States, Italy and Spain came samples of acute and convalescent COVID-19. The cDNA or gDNA used as material had been derived from T cells, B-cell-depleted T cells, or PBMCs.

Original processing methods: Estimated nucleated cell counts came from reference gene primer amplification. Assay used: immunoSEQ multiplex PCR; TCRdb lists only in-frame clones, some missing. Clone size and the V and J calls come from that table; the DNA yielded D and trimming. In the table there are some 99,000 clones, 81% of which are singletons. Germline CDR1 SGHTA, CDR2 FQGNSA. There are 15 residues in the CDR3. V lost 5 bases, J lost 9 bases, and 11 bases stayed unmatched. This sequence was found in an elderly woman with acute or convalescent COVID-19. The chain has TRBV7-2 and TRBJ2-1; TRBD2 aligns across 9 bases. The sample consisted of peripheral blood. CDR3 nucleotide sequence: TGTGCCAGCAGCCCCGGACTAGCGTGGTCTAGTGAGCAGTTCTTC. Translated: CASSPGLAWSSEQFF.